These T cell receptor beta chains were read from a single sample in a study of T cell responses to AZD1222 COVID-19 vaccine. Measured with immunoSEQ multiplex PCR; TCRdb has only the in-frame clones, and not every one. The table includes 100,000 to 150,000 clones, around 94% detected once. The sample here was peripheral blood, taken on day 0 of AZD1222 vaccination. Receptors originate from an adult in good health. The CDR3 runs from the conserved cysteine through the conserved F or W. D genes are given only for firm matches. The listing skips clone size in some rows; elsewhere it reads once, few, many or a size class.

j_call,v_call,clone_size,d_call,cdr3_nt,cdr3_aa
TRBJ1-1,TRBV12-3/TRBV12-4,NA,TRBD1,TGTGCCAGCCAGGGGGACCGTGGAGCTTTCTTT,CASQGDRGAFF
TRBJ2-5,TRBV7-2,NA,NA,TGTGCCAGCAGCGACACCGGGGGCCAAGAGACCCAGTACTTC,CASSDTGGQETQYF
TRBJ2-2,TRBV28,few,NA,TGTGCCAGCAGTTTGGGTGAAATGGACACCGGGGAGCTGTTTTTT,CASSLGEMDTGELFF
TRBJ2-3,TRBV19,NA,NA,TGTGCCAGTAGTAGTCCCACAGATACGCAGTATTTT,CASSSPTDTQYF
TRBJ1-2,TRBV6-6,once,NA,TGTGCCAGCAGTACCTCCGAACAGTACTATGGCTACACCTTC,CASSTSEQYYGYTF
TRBJ1-2,TRBV6-6,few,TRBD1,TGTGCCAGCAGTAACACAGGGGGGGTTGGCTACACCTTC,CASSNTGGVGYTF
TRBJ2-2,TRBV4-2,NA,TRBD2,TGTGCCAGCAGCGGACTAGCGGGAGGGTCCACCGGGGAGCTGTTTTTT,CASSGLAGGSTGELFF
TRBJ2-2,TRBV14,NA,NA,TGTGCCAGCAGCCTTCGACTGAGCACCGGGGAGCTGTTTTTT,CASSLRLSTGELFF
TRBJ1-2,TRBV7-9,NA,NA,TGTGCCAGCAGCTTAAGCGGGCAGGGGATTGGAAGCTACACCTTC,CASSLSGQGIGSYTF
TRBJ2-7,TRBV6-6,NA,TRBD2,TGTGCCAGCGGAGCGGGAAGTCCCTACGAGCAGTACTTC,CASGAGSPYEQYF
TRBJ1-1,TRBV6-5,NA,NA,TGTGCCAGCAGTCTAGTTGGGAACACTGAAGCTTTCTTT,CASSLVGNTEAFF
TRBJ1-1,TRBV28,few,NA,TGTGCCAGCAGTGGAGGGGTACTAGGCACTGAAGCTTTCTTT,CASSGGVLGTEAFF
TRBJ2-2,TRBV2,NA,NA,TGTGCCAGCAGCCTTACTAGCCTGGCCGGGGAGCTGTTTTTT,CASSLTSLAGELFF
TRBJ2-1,TRBV5-1,NA,NA,TGCGCCAGCAGCTTGGCAACGGGAAGTTTGAATGAGCAGTTCTTC,CASSLATGSLNEQFF
TRBJ2-3,TRBV5-4,NA,TRBD1,TGTGCCAGCAGTCTACAGGGGGCCGTTACAGATACGCAGTATTTT,CASSLQGAVTDTQYF
TRBJ1-2,TRBV27,NA,TRBD1,TGTGCCAGCAGTTTTCGGAGTAGGGACAGGTCTCGAAAGTTTGATGGCTACACCTTC,CASSFRSRDRSRKFDGYTF
TRBJ1-1,TRBV5-4,NA,NA,TGTGCCAGCAGCTTGGAAGACAGGTACACTGAAGCTTTCTTT,CASSLEDRYTEAFF
TRBJ2-3,TRBV11-3,NA,NA,TGTGCCAGCAGCCCGGGCCAGGGCACCACAGATACGCAGTATTTT,CASSPGQGTTDTQYF
TRBJ2-7,TRBV2,NA,NA,TGTGCCAGCAGTGTGGGCCGAGGGAGGAACTACGAGCAGTACTTC,CASSVGRGRNYEQYF
TRBJ2-7,TRBV7-9,NA,NA,TGTGCCAGCAGCTTAGGGACCCCGGGCGAGCAGTACTTC,CASSLGTPGEQYF
TRBJ2-2,TRBV2,NA,NA,TGTGCCAGCAGTCAGACGGGACGGAACGGGGAGCTGTTTTTT,CASSQTGRNGELFF
TRBJ2-7,TRBV7-2,NA,NA,TGTGCCAGCACCTTACAGGGAGGATACTACGAGCAGTACTTC,CASTLQGGYYEQYF
TRBJ1-1,TRBV5-1,NA,NA,TGCGCCAGCAGCCTAACGACAGCTGAAGCTTTCTTT,CASSLTTAEAFF
TRBJ2-7,TRBV12-3/TRBV12-4,NA,NA,TGTGCCAGCAAGGGAGCCACCTACGAGCAGTACTTC,CASKGATYEQYF
TRBJ2-3,TRBV12-3/TRBV12-4,NA,NA,TGTGCCAGCAGTTTTGCGGACACAGATACGCAGTATTTT,CASSFADTDTQYF
TRBJ2-7,TRBV6-8,NA,NA,TGTGCCAGCAGTTACGTTTTCCCCGGGACAAGCTACGAGCAGTACTTC,CASSYVFPGTSYEQYF
TRBJ2-5,TRBV4-3,NA,NA,TGCGCCAGCAGTCGAGGACTACAAGAGACCCAGTACTTC,CASSRGLQETQYF
TRBJ2-1,TRBV4-1,NA,TRBD2,TGCGCCAGCAGCCAAGCCTGGCGGGAGATAAATGAGCAGTTCTTC,CASSQAWREINEQFF
TRBJ1-2,TRBV29-1,NA,TRBD1,TGCAGCGTTGGTTTCAGTCCGGGACAGGGGCTACGTAACTATGGCTACACCTTC,CSVGFSPGQGLRNYGYTF
TRBJ2-7,TRBV7-2,NA,TRBD2,TGTGCCAGCAGCGTGACTAGCGGGTCCTACGAGCAGTACTTC,CASSVTSGSYEQYF
TRBJ1-6,TRBV6-5,NA,NA,TGTGCCAGCAGTTACTCGTCGTGGTCCCTTAATTCACCCCTCCACTTT,CASSYSSWSLNSPLHF
TRBJ1-2,TRBV18,NA,NA,TGTGCCAGCTCACCAGGCCAGGAGAACTATGGCTACACCTTC,CASSPGQENYGYTF
TRBJ2-7,TRBV28,NA,TRBD1,TGTGCCATCAACCAGGGGACAGGGGGCTACGAGCAGTACTTC,CAINQGTGGYEQYF
TRBJ2-7,TRBV4-1,NA,NA,TGCGCCAGCAGCCAGTCTACTAGAGACGAGCAGTACTTC,CASSQSTRDEQYF
TRBJ2-2,TRBV9,NA,TRBD1,TGTGCCAGCAGCCCCCGGGACAGGGGTACCGGGGAGCTGTTTTTT,CASSPRDRGTGELFF
TRBJ2-1,TRBV6-5,NA,NA,TGTGCCAGTACGGGACTCAGCTCCTACAATGAGCAGTTCTTC,CASTGLSSYNEQFF